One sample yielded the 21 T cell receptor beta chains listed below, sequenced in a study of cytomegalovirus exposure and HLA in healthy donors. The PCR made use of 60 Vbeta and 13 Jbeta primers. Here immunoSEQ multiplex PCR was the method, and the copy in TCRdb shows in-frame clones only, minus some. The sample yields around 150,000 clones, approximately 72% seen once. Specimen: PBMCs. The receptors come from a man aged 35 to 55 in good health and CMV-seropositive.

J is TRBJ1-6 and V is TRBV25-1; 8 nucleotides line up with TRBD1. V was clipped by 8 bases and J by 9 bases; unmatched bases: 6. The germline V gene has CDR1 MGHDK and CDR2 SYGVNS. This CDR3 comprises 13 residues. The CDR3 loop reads CASGRQGLSPLHF. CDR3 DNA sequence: TGTGCCAGCGGTAGACAGGGGCTTTCACCCCTCCACTTT.

CDR3 sequence: CASYGDNLYEQYF. The DNA for the CDR3 is TGTGCCAGCTACGGGGACAACCTGTACGAGCAGTACTTC. The chain has TRBV6-1 and TRBJ2-7, with a weak D call TRBD1 (6 bases). V was shortened by 8 bases and J by 4 bases, with 15 bases between the two germline ends. CDR1 is MNHNS and CDR2 is SASEGT in the germline V gene. The CDR3 totals 13 residues.

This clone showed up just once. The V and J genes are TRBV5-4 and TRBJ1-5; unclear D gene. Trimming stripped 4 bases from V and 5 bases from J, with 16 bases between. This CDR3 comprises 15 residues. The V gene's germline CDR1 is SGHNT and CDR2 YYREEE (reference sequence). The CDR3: CASSRRADSHQPQHF. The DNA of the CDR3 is TGTGCCAGCAGCCGTAGAGCGGACTCCCATCAGCCCCAGCATTTT.

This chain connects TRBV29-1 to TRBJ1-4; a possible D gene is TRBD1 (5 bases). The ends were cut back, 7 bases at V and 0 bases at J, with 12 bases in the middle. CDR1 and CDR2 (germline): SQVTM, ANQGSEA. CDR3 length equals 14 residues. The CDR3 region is CSANTGATNEKLFF. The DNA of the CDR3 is TGCAGCGCCAACACGGGGGCAACTAATGAAAAACTGTTTTTT.

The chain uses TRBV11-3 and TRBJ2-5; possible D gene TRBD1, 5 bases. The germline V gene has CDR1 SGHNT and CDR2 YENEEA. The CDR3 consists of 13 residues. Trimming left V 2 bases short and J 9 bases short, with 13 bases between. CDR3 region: CASSLRSEGAQYF. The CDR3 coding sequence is TGTGCCAGCAGCTTAAGAAGCGAAGGGGCCCAGTACTTC.

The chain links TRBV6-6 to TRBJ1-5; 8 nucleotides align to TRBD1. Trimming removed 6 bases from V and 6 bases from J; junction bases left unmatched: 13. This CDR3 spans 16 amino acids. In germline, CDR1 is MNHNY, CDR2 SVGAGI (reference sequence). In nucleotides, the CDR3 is TGTGCCAGCAGAATACTGGGACAGGACTCGGGTCAGCCCCAGCATTTT. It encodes CASRILGQDSGQPQHF.

Written as DNA, the CDR3 is TGCGCCAGCAGCTTGGAGGGGAACACTGAAGCTTTCTTT. Encoded protein: CASSLEGNTEAFF. V gene TRBV4-3 combines with J gene TRBJ1-1; D is unresolved. Trimming shortened V by 5 bases and J by 1 base, and 8 bases separated the two germline ends. The germline V gene has CDR1 LGHNA and CDR2 YSLEER. The CDR3 totals 13 residues.

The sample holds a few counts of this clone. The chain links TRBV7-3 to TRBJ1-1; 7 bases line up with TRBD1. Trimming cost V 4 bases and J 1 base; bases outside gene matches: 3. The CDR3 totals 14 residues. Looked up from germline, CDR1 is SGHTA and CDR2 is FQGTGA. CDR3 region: CASSSGQPNTEAFF. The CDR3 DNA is TGTGCCAGCAGCTCGGGACAGCCGAACACTGAAGCTTTCTTT.

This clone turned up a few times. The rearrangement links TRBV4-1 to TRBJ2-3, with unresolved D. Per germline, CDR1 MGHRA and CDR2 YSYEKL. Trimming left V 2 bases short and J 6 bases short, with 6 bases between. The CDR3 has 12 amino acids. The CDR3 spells CASSQNTDTQYF. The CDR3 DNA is TGCGCCAGCAGCCAAAACACGGATACGCAGTATTTT.

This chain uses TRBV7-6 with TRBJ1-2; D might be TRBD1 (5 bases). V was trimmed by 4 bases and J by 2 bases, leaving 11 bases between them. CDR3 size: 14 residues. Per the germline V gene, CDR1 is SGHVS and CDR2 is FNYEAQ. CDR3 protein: CASSSDGANYGYTF. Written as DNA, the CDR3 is TGTGCCAGCAGCTCCGATGGGGCCAACTATGGCTACACCTTC.

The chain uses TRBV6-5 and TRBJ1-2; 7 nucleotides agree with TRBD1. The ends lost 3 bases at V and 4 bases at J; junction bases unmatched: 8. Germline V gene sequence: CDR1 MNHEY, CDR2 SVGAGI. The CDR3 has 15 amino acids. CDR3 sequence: CASSYLGQIVYGYTF. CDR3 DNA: TGTGCCAGCAGTTATTTGGGACAGATCGTCTATGGCTACACCTTC.

The CDR3 here is CASSAGGSVETQYF. The CDR3 DNA reads as TGTGCCAGCAGTGCGGGGGGATCCGTAGAGACCCAGTACTTC. This chain uses TRBV6-5 with TRBJ2-5, with 8 bases that match TRBD2. Trimming removed 5 bases from V and 4 bases from J; junction bases left unmatched: 6. The CDR3 consists of 14 residues. The germline gives CDR1 MNHEY, CDR2 SVGAGI.

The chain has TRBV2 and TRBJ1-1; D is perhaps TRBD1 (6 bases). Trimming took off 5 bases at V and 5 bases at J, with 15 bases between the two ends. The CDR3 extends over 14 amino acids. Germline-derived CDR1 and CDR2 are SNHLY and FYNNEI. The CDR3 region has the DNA TGTGCCAGCAGTCTTAAGGGGGGGTGGACTGAAGCTTTCTTT. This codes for CASSLKGGWTEAFF. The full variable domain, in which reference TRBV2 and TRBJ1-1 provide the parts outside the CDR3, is EPEVTQTPSHQVTQMGQEVILRCVPISNHLYFYWYRQILGQKVEFLVSFYNNEISEKSEIFDDQFSVERPDGSNFTLKIRSTKLEDSAMYFCASSLKGGWTEAFFGQGTRLTVV.

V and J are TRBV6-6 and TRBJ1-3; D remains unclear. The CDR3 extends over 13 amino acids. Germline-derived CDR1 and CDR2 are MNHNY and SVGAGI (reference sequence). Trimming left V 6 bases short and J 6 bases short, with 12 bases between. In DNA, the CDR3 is TGTGCCAGCAGACTTCACGTAGTAAACACCATATATTTT. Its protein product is CASRLHVVNTIYF.

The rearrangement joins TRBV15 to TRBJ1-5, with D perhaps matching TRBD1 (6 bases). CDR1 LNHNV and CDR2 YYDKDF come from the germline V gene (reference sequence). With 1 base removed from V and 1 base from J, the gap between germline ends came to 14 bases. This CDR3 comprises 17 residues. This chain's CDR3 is CATSRAGAQLSNQPQHF. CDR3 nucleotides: TGTGCCACCAGCAGAGCAGGGGCCCAATTAAGCAATCAGCCCCAGCATTTT. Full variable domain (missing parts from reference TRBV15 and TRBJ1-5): DAMVIQNPRYQVTQFGKPVTLSCSQTLNHNVMYWYQQKSSQAPKLLFHYYDKDFNNEADTPDNFQSRRPNTSFCFLDIRSPGLGDTAMYLCATSRAGAQLSNQPQHFGDGTRLSIL.

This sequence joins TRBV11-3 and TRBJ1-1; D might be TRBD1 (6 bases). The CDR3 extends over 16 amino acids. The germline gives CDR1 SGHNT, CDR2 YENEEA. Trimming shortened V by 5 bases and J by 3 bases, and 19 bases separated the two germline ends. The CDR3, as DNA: TGTGCCAGCAGCGCGGGGCGGGGGGGCGAGGACACTGAAGCTTTCTTT. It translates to CASSAGRGGEDTEAFF.

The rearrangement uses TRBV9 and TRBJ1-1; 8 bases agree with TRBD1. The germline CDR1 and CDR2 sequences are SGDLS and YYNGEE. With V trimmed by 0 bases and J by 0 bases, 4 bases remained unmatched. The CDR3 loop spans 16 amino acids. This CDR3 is CASSVAGTGMNTEAFF. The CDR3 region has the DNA TGTGCCAGCAGCGTAGCTGGGACAGGCATGAACACTGAAGCTTTCTTT. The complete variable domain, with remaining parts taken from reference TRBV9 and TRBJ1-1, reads DSGVTQTPKHLITATGQRVTLRCSPRSGDLSVYWYQQSLDQGLQFLIQYYNGEERAKGNILERFSAQQFPDLHSELNLSSLELGDSALYFCASSVAGTGMNTEAFFGQGTRLTVV.

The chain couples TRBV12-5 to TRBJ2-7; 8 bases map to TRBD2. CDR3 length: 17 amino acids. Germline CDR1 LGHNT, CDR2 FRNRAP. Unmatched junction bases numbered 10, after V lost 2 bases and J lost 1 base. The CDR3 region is CASGLQSSGAISYEQYF. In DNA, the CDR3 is TGTGCTAGTGGTTTGCAGAGTAGCGGGGCCATTTCCTACGAGCAGTACTTC. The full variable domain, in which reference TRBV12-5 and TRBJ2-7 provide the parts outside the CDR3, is DARVTQTPRHKVTEMGQEVTMRCQPILGHNTVFWYRQTMMQGLELLAYFRNRAPLDDSGMPKDRFSAEMPDATLATLKIQPSEPRDSAVYFCASGLQSSGAISYEQYFGPGTRLTVT.

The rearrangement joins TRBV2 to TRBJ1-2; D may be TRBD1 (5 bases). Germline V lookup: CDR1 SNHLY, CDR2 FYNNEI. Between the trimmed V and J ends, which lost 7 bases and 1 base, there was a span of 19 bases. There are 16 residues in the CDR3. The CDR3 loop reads CASTDDGQGLNYGYTF. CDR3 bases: TGTGCCAGCACAGACGACGGTCAGGGCCTTAACTATGGCTACACCTTC. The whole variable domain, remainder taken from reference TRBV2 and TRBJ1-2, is EPEVTQTPSHQVTQMGQEVILRCVPISNHLYFYWYRQILGQKVEFLVSFYNNEISEKSEIFDDQFSVERPDGSNFTLKIRSTKLEDSAMYFCASTDDGQGLNYGYTFGSGTRLTVV.

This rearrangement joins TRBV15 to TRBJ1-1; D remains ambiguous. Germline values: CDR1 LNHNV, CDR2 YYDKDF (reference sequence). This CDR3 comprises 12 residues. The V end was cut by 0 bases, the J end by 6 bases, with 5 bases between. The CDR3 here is CATSRDYSEAFF. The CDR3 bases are TGTGCCACCAGCAGAGATTATTCTGAAGCTTTCTTT. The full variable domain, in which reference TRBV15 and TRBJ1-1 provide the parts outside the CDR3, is DAMVIQNPRYQVTQFGKPVTLSCSQTLNHNVMYWYQQKSSQAPKLLFHYYDKDFNNEADTPDNFQSRRPNTSFCFLDIRSPGLGDTAMYLCATSRDYSEAFFGQGTRLTVV.

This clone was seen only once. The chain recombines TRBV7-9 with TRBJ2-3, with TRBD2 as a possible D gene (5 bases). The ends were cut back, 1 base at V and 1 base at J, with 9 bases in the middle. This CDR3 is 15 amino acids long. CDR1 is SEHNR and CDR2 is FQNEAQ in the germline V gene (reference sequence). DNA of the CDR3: TGTGCCAGCAGCTTAGGGGTTAGCGGCACAGATACGCAGTATTTT. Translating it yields CASSLGVSGTDTQYF.